This paragraph covers one T cell receptor beta chain sequence. Antigen specificity is unknown. The entry originates in a study of response to subunit inactivated influenza vaccine. Regarding the study as a whole: Only a handful of new T cells, the authors suggested, are recruited with each seasonal influenza vaccination.

The germline V gene has CDR1 SGHAT and CDR2 FQNNGV. The CDR3 totals 18 residues. V lost 0 bases, J lost 9 bases, and 24 bases lay in between. MiXCR, applied by TCRdb to the RT-PCR reads, yields one record per CDR3 protein. The sample carries about 300,000 distinct CDR3 sequences, just over 20% recorded once. The sequences come from PBMCs from blood, collected about 20 months after vaccination. The clonotype comes from a man aged 50 to 69 who received an inactivated influenza vaccine. The gene calls are TRBV11-2 and TRBJ2-1; D is perhaps TRBD2 (5 bases). The CDR3 DNA sequence: TGTGCCAGCAGCTTAGATCCCCAATGGGAGAAAAAACGGCGTGAGCAGTTCTTC. It encodes CASSLDPQWEKKRREQFF.